The 32 T cell receptor beta chains presented below share a single source sample, sequenced in a study of blood T cell repertoires in COVID-19. Clones were sequenced by immunoSEQ multiplex PCR, and TCRdb holds only the in-frame ones, with some missing. Counted here are about 160,000 clones, roughly 91% occurring once; the ten biggest clones make up 3.5% to 5%. The source material was peripheral blood. These receptors all stem from a woman aged 45-60 years with acute or convalescent COVID-19.

This chain connects TRBV24-1 to TRBJ2-5; TRBD1 agrees at 9 bases. J lost 0 bases, V lost 4 bases, and 11 bases had no gene match. Germline CDR1 reads KGHDR; CDR2 reads SFDVKD. This CDR3 is 18 amino acids long. CDR3 coding DNA: TGTGCCACCAGTGACTCCACAGGGGGCCAAATGTACCAAGAGACCCAGTACTTC. Its protein is CATSDSTGGQMYQETQYF.

This rearrangement joins TRBV28 to TRBJ1-1; no clear D. With 1 base removed from V and 1 base from J, the gap between germline ends came to 16 bases. In germline, CDR1 is MDHEN, CDR2 SYDVKM. This CDR3 comprises 17 residues. CDR3 in DNA: TGTGCCAGCAGTTTATCCGGAGCCGTCGGAGGGAACACTGAAGCTTTCTTT. It specifies CASSLSGAVGGNTEAFF.

This rearrangement joins TRBV4-1 to TRBJ1-6, with TRBD1 as a possible D gene (5 bases). Trimming pared 0 bases from V and 7 bases from J, leaving 10 bases between. Germline loops: CDR1 MGHRA, CDR2 YSYEKL. The CDR3 is 15 residues long. CDR3 sequence: CASSQDPQVNSPLHF. The CDR3 DNA reads TGCGCCAGCAGCCAAGATCCACAGGTCAATTCACCCCTCCACTTT.

This clone came up once. The DNA of the CDR3 is TGTGCCGCCCCATTGGCAGCGAACACCGGGGAGCTGTTTTTT. It codes for CAAPLAANTGELFF. V usage is TRBV7-9 and J usage is TRBJ2-2; D gene unclear. The CDR3 loop spans 14 amino acids. Looked up from germline, CDR1 is SEHNR and CDR2 is FQNEAQ (reference sequence). V was clipped by 11 bases and J by 0 bases, with 13 bases between them.

V usage is TRBV30 and J usage is TRBJ1-5, with D tentatively TRBD1 (6 bases). CDR1 GTSNPN and CDR2 SVGIG come from the germline V gene (reference sequence). V shed 3 bases and J shed 4 bases, with 10 bases lying between them. This CDR3 is built from 13 residues. The CDR3 here is CAWSSQGNQPQHF. The DNA for the CDR3 is TGTGCCTGGAGCTCACAGGGAAATCAGCCCCAGCATTTT.

Only one count was recorded for this clone. The chain links TRBV30 to TRBJ1-1; weak D call: TRBD1 (5 bases). Trimming removed 2 bases from V and 3 bases from J, with 13 bases in between. This CDR3 region has 14 residues. Germline V gene sequence: CDR1 GTSNPN, CDR2 SVGIG (reference sequence). CDR3 DNA: TGTGCCTGGAGTCGGGGGGTAGGGGACACTGAAGCTTTCTTT. Translated, it gives CAWSRGVGDTEAFF.

The J gene is TRBJ1-1, the V gene TRBV6-1; perhaps TRBD1 as D (5 bases). The CDR3 totals 13 residues. Germline V lookup: CDR1 MNHNS, CDR2 SASEGT. The V end lost 1 base, the J end lost 6 bases, and 9 bases lay between the germline ends. The CDR3 sequence is CASSEEGGAEAFF. The CDR3 DNA reads TGTGCCAGCAGTGAAGAGGGAGGGGCTGAAGCTTTCTTT.

This rearrangement joins TRBV15 to TRBJ1-1; TRBD1 is a possible D gene (6 bases). The length of the CDR3 is 15 residues. Germline V gene data show CDR1 as LNHNV and CDR2 as YYDKDF (reference sequence). V gave up 2 bases and J gave up 6 bases, with 16 bases separating them. CDR3 protein: CATSRRTGIPPEAFF. CDR3 in DNA: TGTGCCACCAGCAGACGAACAGGGATCCCCCCTGAAGCTTTCTTT.

This clone was picked up one time. The chain links TRBV9 to TRBJ1-3, with a tentative D call TRBD1 (6 bases). CDR1 and CDR2 from the germline V gene are SGDLS and YYNGEE. V was pared by 1 base and J by 9 bases, with 14 bases between. This CDR3 is 14 amino acids long. The CDR3 region is CASSVKGGDATIYF. In DNA form, the CDR3 reads TGTGCCAGCAGCGTAAAGGGGGGGGATGCCACCATATATTTT.

This clone was observed once. The rearrangement uses TRBV30 and TRBJ1-5; D possibly corresponds to TRBD1 (5 bases). Germline CDR1 GTSNPN, CDR2 SVGIG (reference sequence). This CDR3 contains 14 residues. Trimming removed 3 bases at V and 2 bases at J, with 11 bases between. The CDR3 loop is CAWREGAGNQPQHF. The CDR3 DNA reads TGTGCCTGGAGGGAAGGGGCCGGCAATCAGCCCCAGCATTTT.

V is TRBV19 and J is TRBJ1-5; perhaps TRBD1 as D (5 bases). V lost 3 bases to trimming and J lost 7 bases, with 16 bases between them. Looked up from germline, CDR1 is LNHDA and CDR2 is SQIVND (reference sequence). CDR3 length: 15 amino acids. This chain's CDR3 is CASSINKGPKQPQHF. The DNA of the CDR3 is TGTGCCAGTAGTATTAATAAGGGGCCCAAACAGCCCCAGCATTTT. The complete variable domain, with remaining parts taken from reference TRBV19 and TRBJ1-5, reads DGGITQSPKYLFRKEGQNVTLSCEQNLNHDAMYWYRQDPGQGLRLIYYSQIVNDFQKGDIAEGYSVSREKKESFPLTVTSAQKNPTAFYLCASSINKGPKQPQHFGDGTRLSIL.

The V gene is TRBV12-5, the J gene TRBJ1-5; possible D gene TRBD1, 6 bases. Trimming left V 8 bases short and J 6 bases short, with 14 bases between. This CDR3 region has 13 residues. Germline V gene data show CDR1 as LGHNT and CDR2 as FRNRAP. In DNA form, the CDR3 reads TGTGCTAGTTCCAGGGGAGGGGGTCAGCCCCAGCATTTT. It encodes CASSRGGGQPQHF.

Only one count was recorded for this clone. V gene TRBV4-1 combines with J gene TRBJ1-5, with D possibly matching TRBD1 (6 bases). Looked up from germline, CDR1 is MGHRA and CDR2 is YSYEKL. Trimming removed 4 bases at V and 1 base at J, with 11 bases between. This CDR3 has 15 residues. The CDR3 loop is CASSLGGASNQPQHF. The CDR3 DNA reads as TGCGCCAGCAGCCTAGGGGGGGCGAGCAATCAGCCCCAGCATTTT.

This rearrangement joins TRBV30 to TRBJ1-6; D possibly corresponds to TRBD1 (6 bases). This CDR3 is built from 16 residues. Trimming took off 4 bases at V and 7 bases at J, with 20 bases between the two ends. The germline CDR1 and CDR2 sequences are GTSNPN and SVGIG (reference sequence). The CDR3 loop is CAWMGQGKTGNSPLHF. The CDR3 region has the DNA TGTGCCTGGATGGGGCAGGGGAAAACGGGAAATTCACCCCTCCACTTT.

V usage is TRBV7-2 and J usage is TRBJ2-1; D possibly corresponds to TRBD2 (6 bases). Trimming cost V 1 base and J 5 bases, with 12 bases left between them. CDR1 is SGHTA and CDR2 is FQGNSA in the germline V gene. This CDR3 spans 15 amino acids. The CDR3 protein is CASSLVGGGNNEQFF. The CDR3, as DNA: TGTGCCAGCAGCTTAGTGGGAGGCGGGAACAATGAGCAGTTCTTC.

J is TRBJ2-1 and V is TRBV2; tentatively, D is TRBD2 (6 bases). Trimming left V 0 bases short and J 2 bases short, with 11 bases between. The CDR3 extends over 16 amino acids. Germline CDR1 is SNHLY and CDR2 is FYNNEI. The CDR3 bases are TGTGCCAGCAGTGAAGCGCTTACGGGGGCCTACAATGAGCAGTTCTTC. This sequence encodes CASSEALTGAYNEQFF.

The gene calls are TRBV5-6 and TRBJ1-5; D is perhaps TRBD1 (6 bases). This CDR3 has 14 residues. V was cut by 2 bases and J by 6 bases, with 12 bases left in between. CDR1 and CDR2 (germline): SGHDT, YYEEEE. CDR3 sequence (DNA): TGTGCCAGCAGCTTCCGGGACACTGGTCAGCCCCAGCATTTT. It codes for CASSFRDTGQPQHF.

This chain uses TRBV25-1 with TRBJ1-2; D gene uncertain. V lost 3 bases, J lost 3 bases, and 8 bases lay in between. The germline CDR1 and CDR2 sequences are MGHDK and SYGVNS. CDR3 length equals 13 residues. The CDR3 region has the DNA TGTGCCAGCAGTGACGGTTCGTACTATGGCTACACCTTC. This sequence encodes CASSDGSYYGYTF.

The chain employs TRBV7-8 and TRBJ1-2; D unresolved. V was trimmed by 1 base and J by 1 base, leaving 10 bases between them. The CDR3 contains 15 residues. CDR1 SGHVS and CDR2 FQNEAQ come from the germline V gene. The CDR3 loop reads CASSLVEEVNYGYTF. The CDR3, as DNA: TGTGCCAGCAGCTTAGTCGAAGAGGTTAACTATGGCTACACCTTC.

The chain couples TRBV28 to TRBJ1-3; D gene uncertain. Deletions cut 3 bases from V and 4 bases from J, with 10 bases between. CDR3 size: 14 residues. CDR1 is MDHEN and CDR2 is SYDVKM in the germline V gene. The CDR3 nucleotides read TGTGCCAGCAGTTTCCGGAGTCTGGGAAACACCATATATTTT. It is translated as CASSFRSLGNTIYF. Full variable domain (rest looked up from reference TRBV28 and TRBJ1-3): DVKVTQSSRYLVKRTGEKVFLECVQDMDHENMFWYRQDPGLGLRLIYFSYDVKMKEKGDIPEGYSVSREKKERFSLILESASTNQTSMYLCASSFRSLGNTIYFGEGSWLTVV.

The chain has TRBV4-3 and TRBJ2-1; TRBD2 aligns across 10 bases. The germline CDR1 and CDR2 sequences are LGHNA and YSLEER. The trim removed 1 base at V and 10 bases at J, leaving 13 bases unmatched. The CDR3 has 17 residues. This chain's CDR3 is CASSQGLGIAGGGEQFF. The CDR3 DNA is TGCGCCAGCAGCCAAGGCCTAGGGATAGCGGGAGGCGGGGAGCAGTTCTTC.

This clone was counted a single time. The chain uses TRBV7-2 and TRBJ1-4, with TRBD1 as a possible D gene (5 bases). This CDR3 is 14 amino acids long. Trimming removed 6 bases from V and 2 bases from J, with 10 bases in between. Germline CDR1 and CDR2: SGHTA and FQGNSA. In nucleotides, the CDR3 is TGTGCCAGCAGAACACAGGACACTAATGAAAAACTGTTTTTT. Translating gives CASRTQDTNEKLFF.

This sequence joins TRBV13 and TRBJ1-6; 8 nucleotides line up with TRBD1. This CDR3 is 14 amino acids long. Germline V gene sequence: CDR1 PRHDT, CDR2 FYEKMQ (reference sequence). Trimming removed 4 bases from V and 12 bases from J; junction bases left unmatched: 8. The CDR3 region is CASSSGTGGRPLHF. In DNA form, the CDR3 reads TGTGCCAGCAGCTCCGGCACAGGGGGAAGACCCCTCCACTTT. Using reference TRBV13 and TRBJ1-6 for the parts outside the CDR3, the full variable domain is AAGVIQSPRHLIKEKRETATLKCYPIPRHDTVYWYQQGPGQDPQFLISFYEKMQSDKGSIPDRFSAQQFSDYHSELNMSSLELGDSALYFCASSSGTGGRPLHFGNGTRLTVT.

The genes are TRBV24-1 and TRBJ1-2, with D unresolved. The CDR3 sequence is 13 residues long. Germline-derived CDR1 and CDR2 are KGHDR and SFDVKD. Deletions cut 1 base from V and 7 bases from J, with 9 bases between. The chain's CDR3 is CATSDFTGSGYTF. The CDR3 nucleotides are TGTGCCACCAGTGATTTTACGGGGTCTGGCTACACCTTC.

The rearrangement links TRBV27 to TRBJ2-2; D may be TRBD2 (6 bases). The CDR3 is 14 residues long. Trimming left V 0 bases short and J 7 bases short, with 9 bases between. CDR1 is MNHEY, CDR2 SMNVEV, per germline (reference sequence). CDR3 in amino acids: CASSLSSRGGELFF. Written as DNA, the CDR3 is TGTGCCAGCAGTTTATCCTCGCGGGGCGGGGAGCTGTTTTTT.

CDR3 amino acids: CASSLDLAGQLYGYTF. CDR3 nucleotides: TGTGCCAGCAGCTTAGATTTGGCGGGACAGCTTTATGGCTACACCTTC. The chain joins TRBV7-2 to TRBJ1-2, with 7 bases that match TRBD1. The ends lost 1 base at V and 5 bases at J; junction bases unmatched: 10. CDR1 SGHTA and CDR2 FQGNSA come from the germline V gene. The CDR3 consists of 16 residues.

The gene calls are TRBV4-3 and TRBJ2-1; 8 bases agree with TRBD2. The CDR3 is made up of 16 amino acids. Germline CDR1 reads LGHNA; CDR2 reads YSLEER. Trimming cost V 4 bases and J 1 base; bases outside gene matches: 6. CDR3 sequence: CASSPGTRPSYNEQFF. CDR3 DNA: TGCGCCAGCAGCCCGGGGACTAGACCATCCTACAATGAGCAGTTCTTC.

This chain connects TRBV7-9 to TRBJ1-5, with D maybe TRBD1 (6 bases). The CDR3 contains 13 residues. V was shortened by 3 bases and J by 6 bases, with 9 bases between the two germline ends. CDR1 is SEHNR and CDR2 is FQNEAQ in the germline V gene (reference sequence). CDR3 loop: CASSLAGAQPQHF. CDR3 sequence (DNA): TGTGCCAGCAGCTTGGCAGGGGCTCAGCCCCAGCATTTT. Variable domain in full (rest from reference TRBV7-9 and TRBJ1-5): DTGVSQNPRHKITKRGQNVTFRCDPISEHNRLYWYRQTLGQGPEFLTYFQNEAQLEKSRLLSDRFSAERPKGSFSTLEIQRTEQGDSAMYLCASSLAGAQPQHFGDGTRLSIL.

Points on this clone: The same CDR3 is also encoded by other DNA sequences in this sample. The chain employs TRBV13 and TRBJ2-5, with unresolved D. V was clipped by 1 base and J by 4 bases, with 4 bases between them. Germline V CDR1 and CDR2: PRHDT, FYEKMQ (reference sequence). The CDR3 spans 12 residues. CDR3 loop: CASSLARETQYF. The CDR3 DNA follows: TGTGCCAGCAGCTTAGCTAGAGAGACCCAGTACTTC. Filled out from reference TRBV13 and TRBJ2-5, the complete variable domain reads AAGVIQSPRHLIKEKRETATLKCYPIPRHDTVYWYQQGPGQDPQFLISFYEKMQSDKGSIPDRFSAQQFSDYHSELNMSSLELGDSALYFCASSLARETQYFGPGTRLLVL.

This chain connects TRBV27 to TRBJ2-1, with 8 bases identical to TRBD2. The CDR3 consists of 16 residues. Looked up from germline, CDR1 is MNHEY and CDR2 is SMNVEV (reference sequence). Unmatched junction bases numbered 9, after V lost 2 bases and J lost 6 bases. CDR3 loop: CASSLAGTSWGNEQFF. Written as DNA, the CDR3 is TGTGCCAGCAGTTTAGCTGGGACTAGTTGGGGCAATGAGCAGTTCTTC.

This clone was seen only once. CDR3 amino acids: CASSLAHRGRVGGELFF. As DNA, the CDR3 is TGTGCCAGCAGCTTGGCCCACAGGGGGCGCGTGGGCGGGGAGCTGTTTTTT. The chain joins TRBV5-4 to TRBJ2-2, with 9 positions matching TRBD1. CDR1 SGHNT and CDR2 YYREEE come from the germline V gene (reference sequence). The CDR3 extends over 17 amino acids. The V gene end was trimmed by 0 bases and the J gene end by 7 bases; junction bases not matched to a gene: 10. Drawing the rest from reference TRBV5-4 and TRBJ2-2, the complete variable domain is ETGVTQSPTHLIKTRGQQVTLRCSSQSGHNTVSWYQQALGQGPQFIFQYYREEENGRGNFPPRFSGLQFPNYSSELNVNALELDDSALYLCASSLAHRGRVGGELFFGEGSRLTVL.

This chain links TRBV4-2 with TRBJ1-2; 7 bases fit TRBD1. The CDR3 runs 13 residues. Looked up from germline, CDR1 is LGHNA and CDR2 is YNFKEQ. J lost 8 bases, V lost 3 bases, and 6 bases had no gene match. CDR3 in amino acids: CASSHTGTEGYTF. CDR3 nucleotide sequence: TGTGCCAGCAGCCACACCGGGACAGAAGGCTACACCTTC.